This T cell receptor beta chain was recovered during a study of long-term antiretroviral therapy in people with HIV. The germline V gene has CDR1 MNHEY and CDR2 SVGAGI. The germline V and J ends were trimmed by 5 bases and 2 bases, with 13 bases remaining between them. The CDR3 has 15 residues. immunoSEQ v3.0 was run at survey level. Clones were sequenced by immunoSEQ multiplex PCR, and TCRdb holds only the in-frame ones, with some missing. The sample consists of around 9,500 clones, 70% to 80% of them appearing once. The receptor's source is a man aged 25 to 40 with HIV. The chain employs TRBV6-5 and TRBJ1-5; tentative D call: TRBD1 (6 bases). The specimen was unsorted PBMCs, collected 0.4 years before starting antiretroviral therapy. The CDR3 sequence: CASSPRGGGNQPQHF. The DNA for the CDR3 is TGTGCCAGCAGTCCCCGAGGGGGTGGCAATCAGCCCCAGCATTTT.